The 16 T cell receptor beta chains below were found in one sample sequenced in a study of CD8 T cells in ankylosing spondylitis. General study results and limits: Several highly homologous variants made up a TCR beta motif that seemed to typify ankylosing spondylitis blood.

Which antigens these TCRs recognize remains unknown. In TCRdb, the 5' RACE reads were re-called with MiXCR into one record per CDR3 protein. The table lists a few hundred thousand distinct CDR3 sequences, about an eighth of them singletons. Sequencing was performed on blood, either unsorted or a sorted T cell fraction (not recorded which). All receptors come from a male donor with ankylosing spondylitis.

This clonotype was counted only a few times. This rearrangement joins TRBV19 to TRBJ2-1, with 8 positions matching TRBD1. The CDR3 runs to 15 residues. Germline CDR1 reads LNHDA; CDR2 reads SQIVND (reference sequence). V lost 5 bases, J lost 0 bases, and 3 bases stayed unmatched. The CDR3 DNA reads TGTGCCAGTAGTGGGACAGGAGGCTCCTACAATGAGCAGTTCTTC. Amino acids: CASSGTGGSYNEQFF.

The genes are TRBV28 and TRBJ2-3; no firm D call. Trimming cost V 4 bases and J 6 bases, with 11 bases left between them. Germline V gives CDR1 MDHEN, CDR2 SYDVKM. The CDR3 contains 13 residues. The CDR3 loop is CASSSAWRDTQYF. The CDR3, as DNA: TGTGCCAGCAGTTCCGCCTGGCGTGATACGCAGTATTTT.

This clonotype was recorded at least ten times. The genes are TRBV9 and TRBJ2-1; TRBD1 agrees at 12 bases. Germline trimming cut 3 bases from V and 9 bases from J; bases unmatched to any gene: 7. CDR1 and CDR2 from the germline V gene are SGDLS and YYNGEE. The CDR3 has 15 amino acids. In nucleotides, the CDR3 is TGTGCCAGCAGCGGCCGGGACAGGGGGCCTATTGAGCAGTTCTTC. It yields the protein CASSGRDRGPIEQFF.

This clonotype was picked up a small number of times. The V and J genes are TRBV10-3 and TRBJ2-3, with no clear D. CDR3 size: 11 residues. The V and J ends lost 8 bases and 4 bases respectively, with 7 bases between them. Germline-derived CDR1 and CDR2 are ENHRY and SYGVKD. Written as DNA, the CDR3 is TGTGCCATCGGCGGAGCAGATACGCAGTATTTT. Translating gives CAIGGADTQYF.

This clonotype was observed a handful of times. Here the CDR3 reads CATVGGGNEQFF. Written as DNA, the CDR3 is TGTGCCACCGTCGGGGGCGGCAATGAGCAGTTCTTC. The rearrangement joins TRBV24-1 to TRBJ2-1; TRBD1 or TRBD2 may be the D gene (6 bases each). Germline-derived CDR1 and CDR2 are KGHDR and SFDVKD. The CDR3 sequence is 12 residues long. The ends were cut back, 9 bases at V and 6 bases at J, with 11 bases in the middle.

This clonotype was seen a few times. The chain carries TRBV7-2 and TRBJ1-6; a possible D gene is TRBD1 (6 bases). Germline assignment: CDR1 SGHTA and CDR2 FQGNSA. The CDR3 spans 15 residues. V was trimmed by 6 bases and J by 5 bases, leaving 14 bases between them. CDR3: CASSWEGTNNSPLHF. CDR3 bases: TGTGCCAGCAGTTGGGAGGGGACAAATAATTCACCCCTCCACTTT.

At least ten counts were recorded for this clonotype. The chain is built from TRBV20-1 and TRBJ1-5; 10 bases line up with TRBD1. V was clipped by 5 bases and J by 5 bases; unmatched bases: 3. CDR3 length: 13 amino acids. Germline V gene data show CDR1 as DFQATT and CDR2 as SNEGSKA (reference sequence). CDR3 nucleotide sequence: TGCAGTGCTTACGGACAGGGGGATCAGCCCCAGCATTTT. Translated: CSAYGQGDQPQHF.

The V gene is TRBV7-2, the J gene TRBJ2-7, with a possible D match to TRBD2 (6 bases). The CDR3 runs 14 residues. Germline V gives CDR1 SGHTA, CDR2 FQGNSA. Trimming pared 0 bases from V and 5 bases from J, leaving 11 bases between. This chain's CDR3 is CASSLAGGSHEQYV. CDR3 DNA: TGTGCCAGCAGCTTAGCCGGGGGATCCCACGAGCAGTACGTC.

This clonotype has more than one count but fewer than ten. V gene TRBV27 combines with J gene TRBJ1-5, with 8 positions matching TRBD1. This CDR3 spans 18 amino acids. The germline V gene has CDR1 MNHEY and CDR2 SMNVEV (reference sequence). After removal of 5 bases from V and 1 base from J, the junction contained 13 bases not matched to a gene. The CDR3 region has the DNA TGTGCCAGCAGTATCACCAGGACAGGGTCGTTGAGCAATCAGCCCCAGCATTTT. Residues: CASSITRTGSLSNQPQHF.

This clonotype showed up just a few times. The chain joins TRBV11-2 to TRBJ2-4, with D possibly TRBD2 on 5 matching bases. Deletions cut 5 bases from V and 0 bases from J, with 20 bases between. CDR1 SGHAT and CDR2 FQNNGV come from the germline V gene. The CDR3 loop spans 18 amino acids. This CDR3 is CASSPEGEATLAKNIQYF. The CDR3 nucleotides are TGTGCCAGCAGCCCAGAGGGTGAGGCCACCCTAGCCAAAAACATTCAGTACTTC.

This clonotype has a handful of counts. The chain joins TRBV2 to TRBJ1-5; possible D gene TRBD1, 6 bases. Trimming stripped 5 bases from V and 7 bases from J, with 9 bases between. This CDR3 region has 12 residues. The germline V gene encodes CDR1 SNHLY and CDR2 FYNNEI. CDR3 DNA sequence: TGTGCCAGCAGTTGGGGGCAGCAGCCCCAGCATTTT. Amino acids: CASSWGQQPQHF.

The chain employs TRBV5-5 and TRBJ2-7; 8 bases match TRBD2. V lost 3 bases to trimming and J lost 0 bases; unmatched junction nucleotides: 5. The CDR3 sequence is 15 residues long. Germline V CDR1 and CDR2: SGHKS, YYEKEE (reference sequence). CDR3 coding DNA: TGTGCCAGCAGCTCGAGCGGGAGACGCTCCTACGAGCAGTACTTC. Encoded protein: CASSSSGRRSYEQYF.

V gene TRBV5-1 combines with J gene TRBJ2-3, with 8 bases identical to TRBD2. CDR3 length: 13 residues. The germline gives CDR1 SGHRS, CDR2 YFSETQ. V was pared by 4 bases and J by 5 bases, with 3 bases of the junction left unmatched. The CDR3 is CASSPLAGDTQYF. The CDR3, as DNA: TGCGCCAGCAGCCCGCTAGCGGGAGATACGCAGTATTTT.

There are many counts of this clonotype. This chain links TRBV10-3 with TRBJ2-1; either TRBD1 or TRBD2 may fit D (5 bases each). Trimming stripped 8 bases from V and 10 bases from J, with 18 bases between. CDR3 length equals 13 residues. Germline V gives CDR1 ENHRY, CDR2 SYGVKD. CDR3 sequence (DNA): TGTGCCATCGGGGGAAGGGGAAGTCGCGAGCAGTTCTTC. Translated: CAIGGRGSREQFF.

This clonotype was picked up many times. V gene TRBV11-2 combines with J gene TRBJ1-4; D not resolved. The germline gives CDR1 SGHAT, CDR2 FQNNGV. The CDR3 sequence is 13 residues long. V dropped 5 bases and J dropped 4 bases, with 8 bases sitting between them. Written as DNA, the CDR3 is TGTGCCAGCAGCCTTTCGTATAATGAAAAACTGTTTTTT. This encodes CASSLSYNEKLFF.

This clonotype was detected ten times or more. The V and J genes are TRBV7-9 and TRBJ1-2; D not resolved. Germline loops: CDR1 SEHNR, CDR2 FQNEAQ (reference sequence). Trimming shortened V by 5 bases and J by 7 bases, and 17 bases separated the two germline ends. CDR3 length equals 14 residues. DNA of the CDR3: TGTGCCAGCAGCCCTTCTACGGAAGCCGCTGGCTACACCTTC. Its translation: CASSPSTEAAGYTF.